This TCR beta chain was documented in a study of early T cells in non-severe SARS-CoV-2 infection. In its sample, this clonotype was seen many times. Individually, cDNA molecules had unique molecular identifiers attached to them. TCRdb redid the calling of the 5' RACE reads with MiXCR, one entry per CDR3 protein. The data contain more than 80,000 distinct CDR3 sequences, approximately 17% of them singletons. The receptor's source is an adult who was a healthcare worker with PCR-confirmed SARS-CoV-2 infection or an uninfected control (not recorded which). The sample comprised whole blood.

The CDR3 coding sequence is TGTGCCACCAGTGATTCTTCAGGGGGCTCGAACACCGGGGAGCTGTTTTTT. Translated: CATSDSSGGSNTGELFF. The J gene is TRBJ2-2, the V gene TRBV24-1, with 8 bases lining up with TRBD1. V dropped 2 bases and J dropped 0; count of bases not matched to a gene: 4. Germline V CDR1 and CDR2: KGHDR, SFDVKD. The length of the CDR3 is 17 residues.